Each of the 20 T cell receptor beta chains below was sequenced from the same sample in a study of blood T cell repertoires in COVID-19. Repertoires were generated with immunoSEQ multiplex PCR, while TCRdb's copy carries only in-frame clones and drops some. The data show roughly 120,000 clones, with more than 70% seen just once and 7.9% held by the top ten. Sequencing input: peripheral blood. These receptors all stem from a human donor in a cohort sampled during active COVID-19.

CDR3 region: CASKQAFQETQYF. The CDR3 coding sequence is TGTGCCAGCAAACAGGCGTTCCAAGAGACCCAGTACTTC. The genes are TRBV12-3 or TRBV12-4 and TRBJ2-5; tentative D call: TRBD1 (5 bases). This CDR3 has 13 amino acids. V lost 7 bases, J lost 1 base, and 10 bases lay in between.

J is TRBJ2-7 and V is TRBV11-3, with 9 bases that match TRBD1. The CDR3 extends over 14 amino acids. In germline, CDR1 is SGHNT, CDR2 YENEEA. Trimming cost V 4 bases and J 7 bases; bases outside gene matches: 8. CDR3 DNA: TGTGCCAGCAGCTCTAGGACAGGGGCAGGGGAGCAGTACTTC. This codes for CASSSRTGAGEQYF.

Here the CDR3 DNA reads TGTGCCAGCACCCCCGGGACAGGGACCGGGGAGCTGTTTTTT. This codes for CASTPGTGTGELFF. The chain recombines TRBV11-3 with TRBJ2-2, with 9 nucleotides matching TRBD1. J was trimmed by 5 bases and V by 7 bases; bases with no gene match: 5. From germline, CDR1 is SGHNT and CDR2 YENEEA. The CDR3 has 14 residues.

The chain joins TRBV27 to TRBJ2-7, with D perhaps TRBD1 (6 bases). Per germline, CDR1 MNHEY and CDR2 SMNVEV (reference sequence). The CDR3 loop spans 14 amino acids. V was clipped by 6 bases and J by 5 bases, with 17 bases between them. CDR3 in DNA: TGTGCCAGCAGCTTTGGGATCCAGGGGCACGAGCAGTACTTC. Its protein product is CASSFGIQGHEQYF.

The table lists this clone with a few counts. The J gene is TRBJ1-6, the V gene TRBV10-3; maybe TRBD1 (5 bases). Trimming shortened V by 6 bases and J by 5 bases, and 14 bases separated the two germline ends. Germline-derived CDR1 and CDR2 are ENHRY and SYGVKD. There are 15 residues in the CDR3. Here the CDR3 DNA reads TGTGCCATCAGATCCTCGACAGAGCATAATTCACCCCTCCACTTT. Amino acid sequence: CAIRSSTEHNSPLHF.

Concerning this clone itself: The same CDR3 arises from other DNA sequences in this sample as well. This chain joins TRBV18 and TRBJ1-2; a possible D gene is TRBD1 (5 bases). V shed 2 bases and J shed 1 base, with 8 bases lying between them. The CDR3 is made up of 14 amino acids. Germline CDR1 and CDR2: KGHSH and LQKENI. CDR3 DNA sequence: TGTGCCAGCTCACCAACAGGAGATAACTATGGCTACACCTTC. Translating gives CASSPTGDNYGYTF. Together with reference TRBV18 and TRBJ1-2, the CDR3 gives the full variable domain: NAGVMQNPRHLVRRRGQEARLRCSPMKGHSHVYWYRQLPEEGLKFMVYLQKENIIDESGMPKERFSAEFPKEGPSILRIQQVVRGDSAAYFCASSPTGDNYGYTFGSGTRLTVV.

V is TRBV5-1 and J is TRBJ1-1; D call uncertain. The CDR3 consists of 20 residues. Deletions cut 1 base from V and 0 bases from J, with 25 bases between. CDR1 and CDR2 from the germline V gene are SGHRS and YFSETQ. Here the CDR3 DNA reads TGCGCCAGCAGCTTGTTTCTTCTTGGGCCAGGAGGAGGGATGAACACTGAAGCTTTCTTT. Protein sequence: CASSLFLLGPGGGMNTEAFF.

This clone appeared once. The chain uses TRBV30 and TRBJ1-6; the D gene is possibly TRBD1 (6 bases). V lost 1 base and J lost 10, with 14 bases in between. The CDR3 is 14 amino acids. CDR1 GTSNPN and CDR2 SVGIG come from the germline V gene (reference sequence). The CDR3 nucleotides are TGTGCCTGGAGTGGAACAGGGTTCCGGTCACCCCTCCACTTT. Amino acids: CAWSGTGFRSPLHF.

This rearrangement joins TRBV28 to TRBJ2-7; a weak D match, TRBD1 (6 bases). Trimming cost V 5 bases and J 4 bases, with 15 bases left between them. Germline V CDR1 and CDR2: MDHEN, SYDVKM. The CDR3 is made up of 14 amino acids. In DNA, the CDR3 is TGTGCCAGCAGTCCGGACAGTTATCGGTACGAGCAGTACTTC. This encodes CASSPDSYRYEQYF.

This chain uses TRBV7-9 with TRBJ2-2, with D perhaps TRBD1 (6 bases). CDR3 size: 15 residues. V lost 2 bases to trimming and J lost 0 bases, with 7 bases between them. Germline V gene data show CDR1 as SEHNR and CDR2 as FQNEAQ (reference sequence). CDR3: CASSLQGPNTGELFF. DNA for the CDR3: TGTGCCAGCAGCTTACAGGGGCCGAACACCGGGGAGCTGTTTTTT.

The chain is built from TRBV20-1 and TRBJ1-1; 11 nucleotides align to TRBD1. The CDR3 is 11 amino acids. CDR1 is DFQATT, CDR2 SNEGSKA, per germline (reference sequence). Trimming took 7 bases from V and 6 from J; bases not matched to a gene: 1. The CDR3 protein is CSGDRGAEAFF. The CDR3 coding sequence is TGCAGTGGGGACAGGGGGGCTGAAGCTTTCTTT.

The chain recombines TRBV28 with TRBJ2-7, with 7 bases identical to TRBD2. Looked up from germline, CDR1 is MDHEN and CDR2 is SYDVKM. The CDR3 sequence is 16 residues long. V lost 4 bases, J lost 3 bases, and 12 bases stayed unmatched. The CDR3 reads CASSSLPGTNHYEQYF. The CDR3 DNA reads TGTGCCAGCAGTTCCCTACCCGGGACTAACCACTACGAGCAGTACTTC.

The chain combines TRBV11-3 with TRBJ2-1; tentative D call: TRBD2 (7 bases). Germline CDR1 reads SGHNT; CDR2 reads YENEEA. The CDR3 has 17 residues. Trimming pared 4 bases from V and 4 bases from J, leaving 20 bases between. CDR3 nucleotide sequence: TGTGCCAGCAGCTCTAGGGGGGCCGGGGGGAGATACAATGAGCAGTTCTTC. Translated, it gives CASSSRGAGGRYNEQFF.

The chain couples TRBV7-9 to TRBJ2-1; TRBD2 agrees at 10 bases. V was clipped by 2 bases and J by 5 bases; unmatched bases: 3. Germline-derived CDR1 and CDR2 are SEHNR and FQNEAQ (reference sequence). The CDR3 length is 15 residues. The CDR3 reads CASSLTSGKDNEQFF. For the CDR3, the DNA is TGTGCCAGCAGCTTAACTAGCGGGAAGGACAATGAGCAGTTCTTC. Full variable domain (outside the CDR3, taken from reference TRBV7-9 and TRBJ2-1): DTGVSQNPRHKITKRGQNVTFRCDPISEHNRLYWYRQTLGQGPEFLTYFQNEAQLEKSRLLSDRFSAERPKGSFSTLEIQRTEQGDSAMYLCASSLTSGKDNEQFFGPGTRLTVL.

This clone showed up just once. The V gene is TRBV4-2, the J gene TRBJ2-6, with 12 positions matching TRBD2. Germline V gene sequence: CDR1 LGHNA, CDR2 YNFKEQ. The length of the CDR3 is 17 residues. V dropped 6 bases and J dropped 0; count of bases not matched to a gene: 3. Here the CDR3 reads CASRLGLAGSGANVLTF. CDR3 in DNA: TGTGCCAGCAGGCTGGGACTAGCGGGCTCTGGGGCCAACGTCCTGACTTTC.

V gene TRBV5-6 combines with J gene TRBJ2-5, with TRBD2 identical over 10 bases. The CDR3 has 16 residues. The germline V gene encodes CDR1 SGHDT and CDR2 YYEEEE. V shed 0 bases and J 1 base; nucleotides not matched to a gene: 3. The CDR3 DNA reads as TGTGCCAGCAGCTTGGGAGCGGGAGGGCCCCAAGAGACCCAGTACTTC. Translated, it gives CASSLGAGGPQETQYF.

The chain is built from TRBV5-6 and TRBJ2-7; D remains ambiguous. Trimming shortened V by 0 bases and J by 3 bases, and 10 bases separated the two germline ends. The CDR3 consists of 14 residues. From germline, CDR1 is SGHDT and CDR2 YYEEEE. This CDR3 is CASSLVRSNYEQYF. The CDR3 DNA sequence: TGTGCCAGCAGCTTGGTACGAAGCAACTACGAGCAGTACTTC.

This chain connects TRBV11-3 to TRBJ2-7, with 8 bases matching TRBD2. V gave up 2 bases and J gave up 2 bases; unmatched junction bases: 17. Germline V lookup: CDR1 SGHNT, CDR2 YENEEA. The CDR3 runs 19 residues. CDR3 region: CASSLRDRFSAGDAYEQYF. The DNA for the CDR3 is TGTGCCAGCAGCTTACGAGACAGGTTTTCAGCGGGAGACGCCTACGAGCAGTACTTC.

This clone was seen a few times. This rearrangement joins TRBV2 to TRBJ1-1, with D hard to call. The CDR3 sequence is 14 residues long. Trimming shortened V by 3 bases and J by 3 bases, and 11 bases separated the two germline ends. Germline values: CDR1 SNHLY, CDR2 FYNNEI. The CDR3 DNA is TGTGCCAGCAGTGAGTACGGAGCCTACACTGAAGCTTTCTTT. Translation: CASSEYGAYTEAFF.

This clone was seen ten or more times. The chain couples TRBV11-3 to TRBJ2-6, with D possibly matching TRBD1 (5 bases). Trimming took 5 bases from V and 0 from J, leaving 11 bases between them. This CDR3 has 16 residues. Germline values: CDR1 SGHNT, CDR2 YENEEA. The CDR3 DNA follows: TGTGCCAGCAGCCTAACCAGGGACTCTGGGGCCAACGTCCTGACTTTC. Amino acid sequence: CASSLTRDSGANVLTF. The full variable domain, in which reference TRBV11-3 and TRBJ2-6 provide the parts outside the CDR3, is EAGVVQSPRYKIIEKKQPVAFWCNPISGHNTLYWYLQNLGQGPELLIRYENEEAVDDSQLPKDRFSAERLKGVDSTLKIQPAELGDSAVYLCASSLTRDSGANVLTFGAGSRLTVL.